The 24 T cell receptor beta chains presented below share a single source sample, sequenced in a study of cytomegalovirus exposure and HLA in healthy donors. With 60 Vbeta and 13 Jbeta primers, the PCR was carried out. Clones were sequenced by immunoSEQ multiplex PCR, and TCRdb holds only the in-frame ones, with some missing. Of 150,000 to 200,000 clones listed, 77% are singletons. The sample was PBMCs. These receptors were obtained from a young woman in good health and CMV-seronegative.

The chain links TRBV4-1 to TRBJ2-1, with 8 positions matching TRBD1. V lost 3 bases and J lost 8; bases outside the gene matches: 9. The germline gives CDR1 MGHRA, CDR2 YSYEKL. The CDR3 is 15 residues long. The CDR3 spells CASSQARTGFDEQFF. As DNA, the CDR3 is TGCGCCAGCAGCCAGGCACGGACAGGGTTCGATGAGCAGTTCTTC.

V gene TRBV2 combines with J gene TRBJ1-1; D may be TRBD1 (5 bases). The V and J ends lost 6 bases and 5 bases respectively, with 19 bases between them. The CDR3 sequence is 15 residues long. CDR1 is SNHLY and CDR2 is FYNNEI in the germline V gene. The CDR3: CASRARKGRGTEAFF. CDR3 nucleotide sequence: TGTGCCAGCAGGGCTCGTAAGGGGCGTGGAACTGAAGCTTTCTTT.

This chain connects TRBV4-1 to TRBJ1-4, with D uncertain. Trimming cost V 4 bases and J 4 bases, with 13 bases left between them. Looked up from germline, CDR1 is MGHRA and CDR2 is YSYEKL. The CDR3 length is 15 residues. CDR3 bases: TGCGCCAGCAGCCGACCGGGGTTCCTTAATGAAAAACTGTTTTTT. Translation gives CASSRPGFLNEKLFF.

The chain combines TRBV5-6 with TRBJ2-5; D not certain. The germline V and J ends were trimmed by 4 bases and 4 bases, with 17 bases remaining between them. Germline V gene sequence: CDR1 SGHDT, CDR2 YYEEEE. CDR3 length: 15 amino acids. The CDR3 bases are TGTGCCAGCAGCCCTCTCTTGGAACAGATAGAGACCCAGTACTTC. Amino acids: CASSPLLEQIETQYF.

This chain uses TRBV5-1 with TRBJ2-3; 8 bases align to TRBD2. Losses at the gene ends were 0 bases for V and 0 bases for J; bases not matched to a gene: 0. Germline CDR1 reads SGHRS; CDR2 reads YFSETQ. The CDR3 length is 15 residues. The CDR3 reads CASSLASGSTDTQYF. CDR3 nucleotides: TGCGCCAGCAGCTTGGCTAGCGGGAGCACAGATACGCAGTATTTT.

The rearrangement links TRBV18 to TRBJ2-5, with TRBD1 identical over 8 bases. The V gene end was trimmed by 1 base and the J gene end by 2 bases; junction bases not matched to a gene: 6. This CDR3 has 16 residues. Germline CDR1 is KGHSH and CDR2 is LQKENI. CDR3 in DNA: TGTGCCAGCTCACCACTAGGACAGGGATCGCAAGAGACCCAGTACTTC. Translating gives CASSPLGQGSQETQYF.

The gene calls are TRBV19 and TRBJ1-2; TRBD1 matches at 8 bases. The CDR3 has 15 residues. CDR1 is LNHDA and CDR2 is SQIVND in the germline V gene (reference sequence). With V trimmed by 7 bases and J by 8 bases, 15 bases remained unmatched. The CDR3 sequence: CASTTRFRGRGGYTF. The DNA for the CDR3 is TGTGCCAGTACCACCCGTTTCAGGGGGCGGGGGGGCTACACCTTC.

The chain combines TRBV12-5 with TRBJ2-7; 8 positions match TRBD1. There are 16 residues in the CDR3. Unmatched junction bases numbered 5, after V lost 0 bases and J lost 1 base. Germline V gene sequence: CDR1 LGHNT, CDR2 FRNRAP. CDR3 region: CASGLVGRGQSYEQYF. CDR3 sequence (DNA): TGTGCTAGTGGTTTGGTCGGCAGGGGGCAGTCCTACGAGCAGTACTTC.

The V and J genes are TRBV7-8 and TRBJ1-3; 7 bases line up with TRBD1. In germline, CDR1 is SGHVS, CDR2 FQNEAQ. CDR3 length: 14 residues. Trimming took 5 bases from V and 4 from J; bases not matched to a gene: 5. DNA for the CDR3: TGTGCCAGCAGCATCCAGGGACAGGGAAACACCATATATTTT. Translated: CASSIQGQGNTIYF.

This clone has more than one count but fewer than ten. This chain uses TRBV7-9 with TRBJ2-1, with a possible D match to TRBD2 (6 bases). This CDR3 is 16 amino acids long. The V gene's germline CDR1 is SEHNR and CDR2 FQNEAQ (reference sequence). V was pared by 5 bases and J by 5 bases, with 19 bases between. The CDR3, as DNA: TGTGCCAGCAGCGCGGCTACTAGCACGGCTCACAATGAGCAGTTCTTC. It specifies CASSAATSTAHNEQFF.

The V gene is TRBV5-8, the J gene TRBJ2-5; TRBD1 matches 8 bases. Germline CDR1 reads SGHTS; CDR2 reads YDEGEE. CDR3 length: 14 amino acids. Germline trimming cut 4 bases from V and 5 bases from J; bases unmatched to any gene: 7. Here the CDR3 reads CASSLGQGLETQYF. The CDR3 DNA is TGTGCCAGCAGCCTCGGACAGGGTCTGGAGACCCAGTACTTC.

In DNA, the CDR3 is TGTGCCAGCGGCGGCTGGGCTTCCAATGAGCAGTTCTTC. Translating gives CASGGWASNEQFF. The chain couples TRBV9 to TRBJ2-1; D is unclear. This CDR3 comprises 13 residues. V lost 7 bases and J 6 bases, leaving 14 bases between the germline ends. The germline gives CDR1 SGDLS, CDR2 YYNGEE. Looking up the rest from reference TRBV9 and TRBJ2-1 gives the full variable domain: DSGVTQTPKHLITATGQRVTLRCSPRSGDLSVYWYQQSLDQGLQFLIQYYNGEERAKGNILERFSAQQFPDLHSELNLSSLELGDSALYFCASGGWASNEQFFGPGTRLTVL.

This clone has more than one count but fewer than ten. This chain connects TRBV9 to TRBJ1-1, with D tentatively TRBD1 (5 bases). CDR3 length equals 14 residues. Trimming cost V 2 bases and J 0 bases, with 8 bases left between them. Germline loops: CDR1 SGDLS, CDR2 YYNGEE. CDR3 nucleotide sequence: TGTGCCAGCAGCGTCTCAGGGATGAACACTGAAGCTTTCTTT. Residues: CASSVSGMNTEAFF.

The chain employs TRBV18 and TRBJ1-4, with 8 bases lining up with TRBD1. The CDR3 extends over 14 amino acids. Germline V gene sequence: CDR1 KGHSH, CDR2 LQKENI. V gave up 3 bases and J gave up 6 bases; unmatched junction bases: 3. CDR3: CASSPQGADEKLFF. The CDR3 coding sequence is TGTGCCAGCTCACCTCAGGGGGCGGATGAAAAACTGTTTTTT.

The chain joins TRBV5-4 to TRBJ2-5; 10 nucleotides match TRBD2. From germline, CDR1 is SGHNT and CDR2 YYREEE (reference sequence). This CDR3 region has 16 residues. The V gene end was trimmed by 3 bases and the J gene end by 5 bases; junction bases not matched to a gene: 10. For the CDR3, the DNA is TGTGCCAGCAGCTGGAGCGGGAGGGGTAGTAGGGAGACCCAGTACTTC. Amino acid sequence: CASSWSGRGSRETQYF.

In DNA, the CDR3 is TGTGCCAGCAGAGGGGATTACAGCTCCTACGAGCAGTACTTC. Amino acids: CASRGDYSSYEQYF. The chain uses TRBV6-5 and TRBJ2-7; possibly TRBD1 for D (5 bases). The V gene's germline CDR1 is MNHEY and CDR2 SVGAGI. CDR3 length: 14 residues. The V end lost 6 bases, the J end lost 0 bases, and 12 bases lay between the germline ends.

This sequence joins TRBV7-2 and TRBJ2-5, with TRBD2 matching 12 bases. There are 15 residues in the CDR3. The germline V gene has CDR1 SGHTA and CDR2 FQGNSA. The V gene end was trimmed by 3 bases and the J gene end by 4 bases; junction bases not matched to a gene: 3. The CDR3 sequence: CASSFLAGGLETQYF. CDR3 nucleotides: TGTGCCAGCAGCTTCCTAGCGGGGGGGCTAGAGACCCAGTACTTC.

V usage is TRBV30 and J usage is TRBJ1-1, with 8 positions matching TRBD1. J was trimmed by 2 bases and V by 8 bases; bases with no gene match: 4. CDR3 length: 12 residues. Germline V lookup: CDR1 GTSNPN, CDR2 SVGIG (reference sequence). The CDR3 here is CATGQGNTEAFF. The DNA for the CDR3 is TGTGCCACCGGACAGGGAAACACTGAAGCTTTCTTT.

This clone was counted a single time. Different DNA sequences within this sample yield the same CDR3. The CDR3 DNA sequence: TGTGCCTGGAGTGTAACCACAATGAACACTGAAGCTTTCTTT. Residues: CAWSVTTMNTEAFF. The chain has TRBV30 and TRBJ1-1; D not certain. Between the trimmed V and J ends, which lost 0 bases and 0 bases, there was a span of 8 bases. Germline CDR1 is GTSNPN and CDR2 is SVGIG (reference sequence). This CDR3 comprises 14 residues.

The sample holds one count of this clone. This chain uses TRBV5-1 with TRBJ2-7; D uncertain. CDR3 length: 12 amino acids. Germline CDR1 SGHRS, CDR2 YFSETQ. V was clipped by 2 bases and J by 3 bases, with 6 bases between them. The CDR3 loop is CASSFRDYEQYF. CDR3 nucleotide sequence: TGCGCCAGCAGCTTCCGAGACTACGAGCAGTACTTC.

The V call is TRBV6-1, the J call TRBJ2-3; tentative D call: TRBD2 (5 bases). CDR3 size: 15 residues. Germline V gene sequence: CDR1 MNHNS, CDR2 SASEGT. V dropped 7 bases and J dropped 2 bases, with 16 bases sitting between them. CDR3 residues: CASIVSRLTTDTQYF. CDR3 bases: TGTGCCAGCATTGTGTCCCGACTAACCACAGATACGCAGTATTTT.

The chain joins TRBV29-1 to TRBJ1-1, with D possibly being TRBD1 (5 bases). Germline V gene lookup returns CDR1 SQVTM and CDR2 ANQGSEA. The V gene lost 3 bases and the J gene lost 2 bases, with 7 bases spanning the gap. The CDR3 consists of 12 residues. CDR3 sequence: CSVEQGNTEAFF. CDR3 nucleotides: TGCAGCGTTGAGCAGGGCAACACTGAAGCTTTCTTT.

The chain is built from TRBV5-1 and TRBJ2-4; tentative D call: TRBD1 (5 bases). The germline gives CDR1 SGHRS, CDR2 YFSETQ. The CDR3 has 17 amino acids. The V gene lost 2 bases and the J gene lost 0 bases, with 15 bases spanning the gap. Here the CDR3 DNA reads TGCGCCAGCAGCTTCTCGACCCAGGGTGCAGCCAAAAACATTCAGTACTTC. Protein product: CASSFSTQGAAKNIQYF.

Only a few counts were recorded for this clone. This chain joins TRBV4-2 and TRBJ2-2; TRBD1 might be the D (5 bases). The CDR3 totals 13 residues. Germline CDR1 and CDR2: LGHNA and YNFKEQ. The V end lost 1 base, the J end lost 7 bases, and 7 bases lay between the germline ends. The CDR3 coding sequence is TGTGCCAGCAGCCAAGTAGGGGACGGGGAGCTGTTTTTT. This encodes CASSQVGDGELFF.